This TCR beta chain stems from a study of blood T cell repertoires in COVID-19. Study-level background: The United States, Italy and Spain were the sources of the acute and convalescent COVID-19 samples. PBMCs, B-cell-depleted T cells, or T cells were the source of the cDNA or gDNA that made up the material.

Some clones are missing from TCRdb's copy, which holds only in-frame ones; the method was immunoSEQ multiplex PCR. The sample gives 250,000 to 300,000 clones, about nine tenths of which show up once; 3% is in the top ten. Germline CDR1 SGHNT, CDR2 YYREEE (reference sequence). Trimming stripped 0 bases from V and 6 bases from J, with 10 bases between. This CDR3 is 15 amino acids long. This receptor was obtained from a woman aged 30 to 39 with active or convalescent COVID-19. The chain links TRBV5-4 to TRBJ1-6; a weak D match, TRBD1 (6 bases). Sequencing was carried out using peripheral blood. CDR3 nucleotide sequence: TGTGCCAGCAGCTTGGGGGGGCCTGGTAATTCACCCCTCCACTTT. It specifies CASSLGGPGNSPLHF. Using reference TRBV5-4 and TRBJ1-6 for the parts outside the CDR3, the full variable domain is ETGVTQSPTHLIKTRGQQVTLRCSSQSGHNTVSWYQQALGQGPQFIFQYYREEENGRGNFPPRFSGLQFPNYSSELNVNALELDDSALYLCASSLGGPGNSPLHFGNGTRLTVT.